Listed here are 27 T cell receptor beta chains from one sample, sequenced in a study of lymphopenia after photon versus proton radiotherapy. Produced via immunoSEQ multiplex PCR; TCRdb's table is partial and in-frame only. The sample holds 30,000 to 40,000 clones, around 90% seen once. Source: peripheral blood, taken from a patient treated with photon-based radiotherapy. The receptor source for this set is a man in his fifties or sixties with cholangiocarcinoma.

This clone was detected only once. The V call is TRBV28, the J call TRBJ2-7; 9 nucleotides agree with TRBD2. The CDR3 spans 18 residues. Germline trimming cut 4 bases from V and 2 bases from J; bases unmatched to any gene: 15. Germline assignment: CDR1 MDHEN and CDR2 SYDVKM. Here the CDR3 reads CASSSQTGLAPSTYEQYF. The CDR3 nucleotides read TGTGCCAGCAGTTCGCAGACAGGACTAGCGCCTAGTACCTACGAGCAGTACTTC. The full variable domain, with the rest looked up from reference TRBV28 and TRBJ2-7, is DVKVTQSSRYLVKRTGEKVFLECVQDMDHENMFWYRQDPGLGLRLIYFSYDVKMKEKGDIPEGYSVSREKKERFSLILESASTNQTSMYLCASSSQTGLAPSTYEQYFGPGTRLTVT.

The rearrangement uses TRBV7-2 and TRBJ2-3; the match to TRBD2 covers 12 bases. The CDR3 sequence is 16 residues long. Germline-derived CDR1 and CDR2 are SGHTA and FQGNSA. Unmatched junction bases numbered 4, after V lost 3 bases and J lost 3 bases. CDR3 region: CASSFRLAGVTDTQYF. CDR3 nucleotides: TGTGCCAGCAGCTTTAGACTAGCGGGAGTTACAGATACGCAGTATTTT.

This clone appeared a single time. Germline and junction disagree at one end, which may indicate a read error. Other nucleotide sequences from this sample produce the same CDR3. This chain uses TRBV7-8 with TRBJ1-1, with 7 positions matching TRBD1. This CDR3 comprises 15 residues. In germline, CDR1 is SGHVS, CDR2 FQNEAQ. CDR3 protein: CASSPTGQPNTEAFF. CDR3 nucleotide sequence: TGCGCCAGCAGCCCTACGGGACAGCCTAACACTGAAGCTTTCTTT.

J is TRBJ1-1 and V is TRBV6-5; possibly TRBD1 for D (5 bases). The germline V gene encodes CDR1 MNHEY and CDR2 SVGAGI. The CDR3 loop spans 13 amino acids. Trimming cost V 6 bases and J 11 bases, with 19 bases left between them. Here the CDR3 reads CASSPDSRAWAFF. For the CDR3, the DNA is TGTGCCAGCAGCCCTGACAGCCGAGCATGGGCTTTCTTT.

The V gene is TRBV7-2, the J gene TRBJ1-5; 7 nucleotides line up with TRBD1. The ends lost 0 bases at V and 0 bases at J; junction bases unmatched: 5. The CDR3 is 17 residues long. Germline V lookup: CDR1 SGHTA, CDR2 FQGNSA. The chain's CDR3 is CASSLAGTDYSNQPQHF. The DNA for the CDR3 is TGTGCCAGCAGCTTAGCCGGGACAGACTATAGCAATCAGCCCCAGCATTTT.

V gene TRBV9 combines with J gene TRBJ2-2; perhaps TRBD1 as D (6 bases). This CDR3 contains 14 residues. In germline, CDR1 is SGDLS, CDR2 YYNGEE. Trimming took 3 bases from V and 7 from J, leaving 13 bases between them. Written as DNA, the CDR3 is TGTGCCAGCAGCGGTACAGGGTTTCACGGGGAGCTGTTTTTT. It is translated as CASSGTGFHGELFF.

The chain employs TRBV21-1 and TRBJ2-7. TRBV21-1 has pseudogene status. The CDR3 has 17 amino acids. The CDR3 protein is CASSKGLRCRESYEQYF. The CDR3 nucleotides are TGTGCCAGCAGCAAAGGTCTCCGTTGTAGGGAATCTTACGAGCAGTACTTC.

The chain employs TRBV27 and TRBJ2-2; unclear D gene. The CDR3 consists of 13 residues. Trimming stripped 5 bases from V and 7 bases from J, with 11 bases between. Germline lookup yields CDR1 MNHEY and CDR2 SMNVEV (reference sequence). CDR3 coding DNA: TGTGCCAGCAGTCACGACTGGGACGGGGAGCTGTTTTTT. Encoded protein: CASSHDWDGELFF.

V is TRBV18 and J is TRBJ2-7; D perhaps matches TRBD1 (5 bases). Per germline, CDR1 KGHSH and CDR2 LQKENI. The length of the CDR3 is 14 residues. V dropped 3 bases and J dropped 3 bases, with 12 bases sitting between them. CDR3: CASSPGTQGYEQYF. The DNA of the CDR3 is TGTGCCAGCTCACCCGGCACGCAGGGCTACGAGCAGTACTTC.

The rearrangement uses TRBV18 and TRBJ2-3; perhaps TRBD1 as D (5 bases). Germline-derived CDR1 and CDR2 are KGHSH and LQKENI. This CDR3 has 16 amino acids. Trimming stripped 3 bases from V and 0 bases from J, with 13 bases between. This CDR3 reads CASSPIQGTSTDTQYF. For the CDR3, the DNA is TGTGCCAGCTCACCCATCCAGGGCACTAGCACAGATACGCAGTATTTT.

The chain combines TRBV9 with TRBJ1-2; TRBD1 matches 8 bases. This CDR3 comprises 15 residues. Germline V gene sequence: CDR1 SGDLS, CDR2 YYNGEE. V shed 7 bases and J 8 bases; nucleotides not matched to a gene: 16. DNA for the CDR3: TGTGCCAGCGGGCCCGGGACCGGGACAGGCGAAGGCTACACCTTC. Its protein product is CASGPGTGTGEGYTF.

The chain links TRBV4-2 to TRBJ2-7; D assignment may be TRBD1 or TRBD2 (5 bases each). The CDR3 length is 15 residues. V dropped 1 base and J dropped 2 bases, with 12 bases sitting between them. Germline values: CDR1 LGHNA, CDR2 YNFKEQ. This CDR3 reads CASSQAGTAPYEQYF. The CDR3 region has the DNA TGTGCCAGCAGCCAAGCCGGGACGGCGCCCTACGAGCAGTACTTC.

The gene calls are TRBV28 and TRBJ2-1, with D perhaps matching TRBD1 (6 bases). Trimming cost V 1 base and J 3 bases, with 10 bases left between them. Germline CDR1 and CDR2: MDHEN and SYDVKM. This CDR3 spans 15 amino acids. In DNA form, the CDR3 reads TGTGCCAGCAGTTTATACAGGGCTCTCTACAATGAGCAGTTCTTC. Encoded protein: CASSLYRALYNEQFF.

The chain has TRBV7-2 and TRBJ2-3; D ambiguous. The length of the CDR3 is 14 residues. Trimming removed 1 base at V and 0 bases at J, with 5 bases between. Germline-derived CDR1 and CDR2 are SGHTA and FQGNSA. This CDR3 reads CASSLVPSTDTQYF. DNA for the CDR3: TGTGCCAGCAGCTTAGTGCCGAGCACAGATACGCAGTATTTT.

The chain links TRBV11-2 to TRBJ2-5, with D perhaps assigned TRBD1 or TRBD2 (5 bases each). Germline loops: CDR1 SGHAT, CDR2 FQNNGV. V was cut by 3 bases and J by 4 bases, with 12 bases left in between. The CDR3 totals 14 residues. CDR3 amino acids: CASSFRRDPETQYF. The CDR3 DNA reads TGTGCCAGCAGCTTTAGACGGGACCCAGAGACCCAGTACTTC.

The V call is TRBV10-3, the J call TRBJ2-1; 10 bases fit TRBD1. The length of the CDR3 is 16 residues. Trimming took 2 bases from V and 4 from J; bases not matched to a gene: 5. Germline V CDR1 and CDR2: ENHRY, SYGVKD. The CDR3, as DNA: TGTGCCATCAGTGAGGGGGTGGGACAGGGGTACAATGAGCAGTTCTTC. Its protein product is CAISEGVGQGYNEQFF.

J is TRBJ2-1 and V is TRBV5-1; 14 nucleotides match TRBD2. The CDR3 contains 18 residues. The germline V gene has CDR1 SGHRS and CDR2 YFSETQ. The V gene end was trimmed by 3 bases and the J gene end by 1 base; junction bases not matched to a gene: 6. CDR3 amino acids: CASSSPGTSGRSYNEQFF. In nucleotides, the CDR3 is TGCGCCAGCAGCTCGCCCGGGACTAGCGGGAGATCCTACAATGAGCAGTTCTTC.

The chain recombines TRBV28 with TRBJ1-2; no clear D gene. This CDR3 contains 13 residues. CDR1 and CDR2 (germline): MDHEN, SYDVKM. V lost 3 bases and J 2 bases, leaving 7 bases between the germline ends. DNA of the CDR3: TGTGCCAGCAGTTTGGAGGTCAACTATGGCTACACCTTC. This translates into CASSLEVNYGYTF.

This chain joins TRBV14 and TRBJ2-5; TRBD1 agrees at 9 bases. Germline-derived CDR1 and CDR2 are SGHDN and FVKESK. This CDR3 is built from 14 residues. J lost 5 bases, V lost 4 bases, and 5 bases had no gene match. The CDR3 bases are TGTGCCAGCAGCCCGACAGGGGGTGAGGAGACCCAGTACTTC. Its translation: CASSPTGGEETQYF.

The CDR3 DNA follows: TGTGCCAGCAGCCAAGAGGTGCGGTCAGGATATTACAATGAGCAGTTCTTC. Translating gives CASSQEVRSGYYNEQFF. This chain connects TRBV4-2 to TRBJ2-1; D is ambiguous. Germline V CDR1 and CDR2: LGHNA, YNFKEQ. The CDR3 sequence is 17 residues long. Trimming took off 0 bases at V and 4 bases at J, with 16 bases between the two ends.

The chain is built from TRBV5-1 and TRBJ1-1, with D possibly being TRBD1 (6 bases). With 4 bases removed from V and 0 bases from J, the gap between germline ends came to 7 bases. The CDR3 runs 13 residues. Germline V lookup: CDR1 SGHRS, CDR2 YFSETQ. CDR3 protein: CASSNRVNTEAFF. The CDR3 coding sequence is TGCGCCAGCAGCAACAGGGTGAACACTGAAGCTTTCTTT.

The J gene is TRBJ2-3, the V gene TRBV7-3; 8 bases line up with TRBD1. The CDR3 covers 15 residues. Germline CDR1 SGHTA, CDR2 FQGTGA. The trim removed 5 bases at V and 6 bases at J, leaving 10 bases unmatched. CDR3 amino acids: CASSGGQAFADTQYF. The DNA for the CDR3 is TGTGCCAGCAGCGGGGGACAGGCCTTTGCGGATACGCAGTATTTT.

This rearrangement joins TRBV5-1 to TRBJ2-5, with 9 bases matching TRBD2. CDR3 length: 15 amino acids. Per the germline V gene, CDR1 is SGHRS and CDR2 is YFSETQ. Germline trimming cut 4 bases from V and 5 bases from J; bases unmatched to any gene: 9. CDR3 in DNA: TGCGCCAGCAGCCTTCTTAGCGGGAGAACGGAGACCCAGTACTTC. It encodes CASSLLSGRTETQYF.

The gene calls are TRBV6-5 and TRBJ2-1, with 9 bases lining up with TRBD1. This CDR3 contains 15 residues. Germline V gene sequence: CDR1 MNHEY, CDR2 SVGAGI. The V segment lost 2 bases and the J segment 8 bases; nucleotides outside the gene matches: 7. The DNA of the CDR3 is TGTGCCAGCAGTTACCGACAGGGGGTTAGCGATGAGCAGTTCTTC. Amino acid sequence: CASSYRQGVSDEQFF.

The chain uses TRBV6-5 and TRBJ2-7; D is unclear. From germline, CDR1 is MNHEY and CDR2 SVGAGI. The CDR3 extends over 16 amino acids. V shed 0 bases and J shed 7 bases, with 19 bases lying between them. The CDR3 is CASSYSASAKDGEQYF. DNA of the CDR3: TGTGCCAGCAGTTACTCCGCCAGCGCTAAAGACGGAGAGCAGTACTTC.

The chain uses TRBV6-5 and TRBJ2-7; TRBD2 aligns across 8 bases. CDR1 and CDR2 (germline): MNHEY, SVGAGI. The J segment lost 3 bases and the V segment lost 7 bases, leaving 8 bases of the junction unmatched. The CDR3 spans 14 residues. In DNA, the CDR3 is TGTGCCAGCAAAAAGACTAGCGTCGACTACGAGCAGTACTTC. Its translation: CASKKTSVDYEQYF.

This rearrangement joins TRBV4-3 to TRBJ2-2; 7 nucleotides match TRBD2. J was trimmed by 3 bases and V by 0 bases; bases with no gene match: 4. Germline CDR1 reads LGHNA; CDR2 reads YSLEER. The CDR3 extends over 16 amino acids. CDR3 in DNA: TGCGCCAGCAGCCAAGAATGGGGGGGAGACACCGGGGAGCTGTTTTTT. Its protein product is CASSQEWGGDTGELFF.